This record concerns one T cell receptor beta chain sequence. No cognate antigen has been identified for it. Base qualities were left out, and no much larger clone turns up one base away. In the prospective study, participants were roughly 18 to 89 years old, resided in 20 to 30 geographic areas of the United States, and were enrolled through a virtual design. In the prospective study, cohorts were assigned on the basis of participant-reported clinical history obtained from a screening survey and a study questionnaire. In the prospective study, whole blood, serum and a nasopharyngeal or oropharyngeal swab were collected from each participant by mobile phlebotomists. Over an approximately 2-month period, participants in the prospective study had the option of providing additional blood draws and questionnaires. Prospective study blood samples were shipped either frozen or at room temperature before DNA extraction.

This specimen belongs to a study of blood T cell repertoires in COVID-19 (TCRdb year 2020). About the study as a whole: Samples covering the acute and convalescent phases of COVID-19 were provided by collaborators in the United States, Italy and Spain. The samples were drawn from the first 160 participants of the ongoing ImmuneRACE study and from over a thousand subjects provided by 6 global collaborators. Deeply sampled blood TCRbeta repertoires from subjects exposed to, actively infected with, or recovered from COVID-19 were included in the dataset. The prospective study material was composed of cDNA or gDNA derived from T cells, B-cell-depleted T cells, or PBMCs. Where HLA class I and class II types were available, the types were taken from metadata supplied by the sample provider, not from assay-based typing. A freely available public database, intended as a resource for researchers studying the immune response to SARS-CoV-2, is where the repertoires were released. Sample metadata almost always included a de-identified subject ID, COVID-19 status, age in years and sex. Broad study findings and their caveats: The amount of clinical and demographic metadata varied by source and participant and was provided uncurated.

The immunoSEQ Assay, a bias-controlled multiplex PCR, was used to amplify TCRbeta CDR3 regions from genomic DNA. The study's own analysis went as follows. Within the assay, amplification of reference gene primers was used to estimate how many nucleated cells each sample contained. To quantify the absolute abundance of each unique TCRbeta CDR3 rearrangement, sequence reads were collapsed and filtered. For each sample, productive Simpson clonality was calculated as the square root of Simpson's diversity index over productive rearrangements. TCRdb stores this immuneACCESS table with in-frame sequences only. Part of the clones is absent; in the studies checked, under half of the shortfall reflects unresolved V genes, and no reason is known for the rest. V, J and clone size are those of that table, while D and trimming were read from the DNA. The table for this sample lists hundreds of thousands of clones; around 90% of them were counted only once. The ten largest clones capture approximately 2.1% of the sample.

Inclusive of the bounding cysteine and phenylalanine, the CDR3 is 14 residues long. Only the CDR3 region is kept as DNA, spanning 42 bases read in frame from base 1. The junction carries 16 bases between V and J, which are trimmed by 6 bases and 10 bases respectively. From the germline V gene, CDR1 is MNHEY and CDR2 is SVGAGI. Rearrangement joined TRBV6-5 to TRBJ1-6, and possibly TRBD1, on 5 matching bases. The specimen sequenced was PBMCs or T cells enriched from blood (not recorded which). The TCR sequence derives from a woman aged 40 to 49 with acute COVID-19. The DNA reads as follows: TGTGCCAGCAGCCCCGGACAAATTAGGTCACCCCTCCACTTT. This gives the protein CASSPGQIRSPLHF.